The entry below describes one T cell receptor (beta chain). Just one base apart from a much larger clone, this may be a read error. Genomic DNA constituted the template upon which TCR beta VDJ and CDR3 profiling was performed. TCRdb ran MiXCR on the reads and lists one entry per CDR3 protein. Among more than 150,000 distinct CDR3 sequences listed, around 45% were seen once. The entry originates in a study of CD8+CD57+ T cells in acquired aplastic anemia. Trimming took 5 bases from V and 3 from J, leaving 16 bases between them. The CDR3 has 15 residues. The sequenced material came from sorted CD4+, CD8+, or CD8+CD57+ T cells (not recorded which) from PBMCs. The rearrangement uses TRBV12-3 or TRBV12-4 and TRBJ1-1, with D possibly being TRBD1 (5 bases). This TCR was recovered from a human donor in good health. CDR3 DNA: TGTGCCAGCAGTCTAAGGATGGGGGAGTACACTGAAGCTTTCTTT. This encodes CASSLRMGEYTEAFF.